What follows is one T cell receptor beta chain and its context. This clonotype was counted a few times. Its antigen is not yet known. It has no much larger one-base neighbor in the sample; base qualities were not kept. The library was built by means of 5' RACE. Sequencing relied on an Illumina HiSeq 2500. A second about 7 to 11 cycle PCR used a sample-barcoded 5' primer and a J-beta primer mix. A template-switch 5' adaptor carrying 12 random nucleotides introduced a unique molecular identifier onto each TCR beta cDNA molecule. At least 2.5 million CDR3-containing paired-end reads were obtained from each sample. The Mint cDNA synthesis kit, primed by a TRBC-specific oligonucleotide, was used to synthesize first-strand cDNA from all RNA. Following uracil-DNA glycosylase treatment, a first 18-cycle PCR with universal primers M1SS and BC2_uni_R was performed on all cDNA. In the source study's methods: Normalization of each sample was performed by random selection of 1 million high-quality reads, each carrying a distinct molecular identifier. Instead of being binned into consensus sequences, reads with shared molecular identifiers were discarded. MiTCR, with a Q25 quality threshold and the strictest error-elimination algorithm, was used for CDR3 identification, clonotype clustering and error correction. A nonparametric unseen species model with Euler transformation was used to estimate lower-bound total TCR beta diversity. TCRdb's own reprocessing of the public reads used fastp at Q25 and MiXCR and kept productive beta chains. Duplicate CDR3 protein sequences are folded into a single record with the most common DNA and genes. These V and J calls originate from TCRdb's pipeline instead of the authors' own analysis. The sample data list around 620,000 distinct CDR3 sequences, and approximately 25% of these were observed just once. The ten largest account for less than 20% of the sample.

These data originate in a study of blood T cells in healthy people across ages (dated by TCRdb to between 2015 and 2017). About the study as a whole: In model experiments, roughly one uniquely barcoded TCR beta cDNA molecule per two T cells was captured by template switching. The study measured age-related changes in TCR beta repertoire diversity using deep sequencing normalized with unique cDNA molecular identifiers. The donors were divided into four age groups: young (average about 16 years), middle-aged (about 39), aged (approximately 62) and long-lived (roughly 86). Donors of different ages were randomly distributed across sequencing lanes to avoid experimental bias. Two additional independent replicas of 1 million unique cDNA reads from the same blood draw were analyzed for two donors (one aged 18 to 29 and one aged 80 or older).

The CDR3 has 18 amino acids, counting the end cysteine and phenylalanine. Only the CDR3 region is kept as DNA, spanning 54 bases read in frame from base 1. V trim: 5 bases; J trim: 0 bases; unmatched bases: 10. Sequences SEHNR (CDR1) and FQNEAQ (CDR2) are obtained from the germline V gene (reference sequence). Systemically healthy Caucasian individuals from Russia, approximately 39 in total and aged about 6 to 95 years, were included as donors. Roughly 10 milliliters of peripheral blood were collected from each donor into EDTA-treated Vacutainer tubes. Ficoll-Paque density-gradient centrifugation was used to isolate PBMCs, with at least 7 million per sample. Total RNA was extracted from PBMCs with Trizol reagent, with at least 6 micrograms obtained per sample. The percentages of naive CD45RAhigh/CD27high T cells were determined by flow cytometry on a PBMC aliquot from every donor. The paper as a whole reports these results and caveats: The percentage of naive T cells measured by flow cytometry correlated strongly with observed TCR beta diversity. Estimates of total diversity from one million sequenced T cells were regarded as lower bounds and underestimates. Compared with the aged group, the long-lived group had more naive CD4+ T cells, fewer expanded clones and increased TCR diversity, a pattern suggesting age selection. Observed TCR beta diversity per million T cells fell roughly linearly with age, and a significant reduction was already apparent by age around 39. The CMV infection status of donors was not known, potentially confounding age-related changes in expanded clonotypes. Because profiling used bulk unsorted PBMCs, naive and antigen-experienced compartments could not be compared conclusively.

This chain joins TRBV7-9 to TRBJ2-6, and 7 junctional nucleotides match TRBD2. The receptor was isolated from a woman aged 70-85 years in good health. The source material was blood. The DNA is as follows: TGTGCCAGCAGCCTGACGGGGGGTCGGAACTCTGGGGCCAACGTCCTGACTTTC. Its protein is CASSLTGGRNSGANVLTF.